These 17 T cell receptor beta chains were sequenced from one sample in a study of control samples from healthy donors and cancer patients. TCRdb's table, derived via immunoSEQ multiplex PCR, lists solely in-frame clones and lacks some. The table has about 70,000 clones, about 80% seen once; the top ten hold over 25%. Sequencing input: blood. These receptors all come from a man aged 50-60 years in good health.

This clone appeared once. For the CDR3, the DNA is TGTGCCAGCAGTACCGGCACCGGGGAGCTGTTTTTT. Its protein product is CASSTGTGELFF. The chain couples TRBV6-5 to TRBJ2-2; no clear D. CDR3 length: 12 amino acids. Looked up from germline, CDR1 is MNHEY and CDR2 is SVGAGI. The germline V and J ends were trimmed by 5 bases and 4 bases, with 5 bases remaining between them.

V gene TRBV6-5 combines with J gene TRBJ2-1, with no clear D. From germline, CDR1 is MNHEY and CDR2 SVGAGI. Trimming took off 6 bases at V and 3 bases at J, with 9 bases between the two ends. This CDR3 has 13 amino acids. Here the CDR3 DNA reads TGTGCCAGCAGCCTCGATGGCTACAATGAGCAGTTCTTC. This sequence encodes CASSLDGYNEQFF.

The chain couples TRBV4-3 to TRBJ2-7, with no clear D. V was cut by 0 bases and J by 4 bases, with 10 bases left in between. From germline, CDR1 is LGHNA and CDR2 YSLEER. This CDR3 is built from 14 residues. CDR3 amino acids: CASSQDTGAYEQYF. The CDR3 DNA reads TGCGCCAGCAGCCAAGATACGGGTGCTTACGAGCAGTACTTC.

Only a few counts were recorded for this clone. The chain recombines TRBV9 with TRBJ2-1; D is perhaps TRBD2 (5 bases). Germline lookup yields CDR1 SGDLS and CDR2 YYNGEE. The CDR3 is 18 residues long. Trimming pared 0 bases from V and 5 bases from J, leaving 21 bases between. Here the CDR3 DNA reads TGTGCCAGCAGCGTAGGGCCCAGAAGCGGTGGACCGAACAATGAGCAGTTCTTC. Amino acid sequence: CASSVGPRSGGPNNEQFF.

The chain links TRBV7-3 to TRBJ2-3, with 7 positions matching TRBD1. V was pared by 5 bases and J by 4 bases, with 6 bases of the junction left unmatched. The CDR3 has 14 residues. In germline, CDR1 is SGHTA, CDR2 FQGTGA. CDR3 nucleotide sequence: TGTGCCAGCAGCACTAACAGGGGTGCAGATACGCAGTATTTT. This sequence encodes CASSTNRGADTQYF.

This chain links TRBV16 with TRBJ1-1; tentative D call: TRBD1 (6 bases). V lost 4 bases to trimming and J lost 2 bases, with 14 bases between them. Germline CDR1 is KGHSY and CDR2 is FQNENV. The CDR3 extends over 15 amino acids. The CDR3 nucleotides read TGTGCCAGCAGCCTGACAGGTCTTGGAAACACTGAAGCTTTCTTT. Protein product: CASSLTGLGNTEAFF.

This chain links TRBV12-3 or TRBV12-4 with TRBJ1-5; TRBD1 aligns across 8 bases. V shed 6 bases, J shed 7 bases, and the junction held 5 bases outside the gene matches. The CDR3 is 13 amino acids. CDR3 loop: CASSQQGGQPQHF. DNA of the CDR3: TGTGCCAGCAGCCAACAGGGGGGACAGCCCCAGCATTTT.

The CDR3 DNA reads TGTGCCAGCAGCGAGCGGTGGGCTAATTCACCCCTCCACTTT. Its translation is CASSERWANSPLHF. The J gene is TRBJ1-6, the V gene TRBV9; no clear D gene. V shed 3 bases and J shed 6 bases, with 10 bases lying between them. This CDR3 has 14 amino acids. Germline CDR1 and CDR2: SGDLS and YYNGEE.

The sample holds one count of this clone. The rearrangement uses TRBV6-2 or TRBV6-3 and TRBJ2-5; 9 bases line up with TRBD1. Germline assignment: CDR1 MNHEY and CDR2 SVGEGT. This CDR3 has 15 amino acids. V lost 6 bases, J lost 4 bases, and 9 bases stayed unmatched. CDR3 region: CASSTPTGGVETQYF. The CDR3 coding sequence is TGTGCCAGCAGCACCCCCACAGGGGGCGTAGAGACCCAGTACTTC.

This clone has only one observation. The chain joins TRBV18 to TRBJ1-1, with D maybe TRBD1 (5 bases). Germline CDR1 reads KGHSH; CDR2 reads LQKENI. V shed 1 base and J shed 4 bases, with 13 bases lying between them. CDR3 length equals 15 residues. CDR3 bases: TGTGCCAGCTCACCACTCTCACAGGTGGGCACTGAAGCTTTCTTT. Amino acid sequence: CASSPLSQVGTEAFF. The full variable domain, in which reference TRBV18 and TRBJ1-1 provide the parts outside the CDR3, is NAGVMQNPRHLVRRRGQEARLRCSPMKGHSHVYWYRQLPEEGLKFMVYLQKENIIDESGMPKERFSAEFPKEGPSILRIQQVVRGDSAAYFCASSPLSQVGTEAFFGQGTRLTVV.

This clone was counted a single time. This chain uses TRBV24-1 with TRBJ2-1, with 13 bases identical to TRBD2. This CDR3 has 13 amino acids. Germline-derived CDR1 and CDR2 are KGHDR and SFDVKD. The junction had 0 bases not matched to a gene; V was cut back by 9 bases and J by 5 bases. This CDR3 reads CATGTSGNNEQFF. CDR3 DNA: TGTGCCACCGGGACTAGCGGGAACAATGAGCAGTTCTTC.

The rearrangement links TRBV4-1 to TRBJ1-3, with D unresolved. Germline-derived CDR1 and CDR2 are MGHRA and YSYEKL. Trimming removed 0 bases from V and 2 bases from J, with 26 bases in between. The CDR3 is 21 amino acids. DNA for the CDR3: TGCGCCAGCAGCCAAGAAGGGCAGTTCGAGATCACCTTTCCTGCTGGAAACACCATATATTTT. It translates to CASSQEGQFEITFPAGNTIYF.

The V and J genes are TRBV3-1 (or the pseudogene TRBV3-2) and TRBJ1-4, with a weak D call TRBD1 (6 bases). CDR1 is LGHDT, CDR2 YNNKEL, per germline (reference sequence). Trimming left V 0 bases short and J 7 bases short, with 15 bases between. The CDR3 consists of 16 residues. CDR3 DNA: TGTGCCAGCAGCCAAGATCTTCAGGGGCGGGGTGAAAAACTGTTTTTT. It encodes CASSQDLQGRGEKLFF.

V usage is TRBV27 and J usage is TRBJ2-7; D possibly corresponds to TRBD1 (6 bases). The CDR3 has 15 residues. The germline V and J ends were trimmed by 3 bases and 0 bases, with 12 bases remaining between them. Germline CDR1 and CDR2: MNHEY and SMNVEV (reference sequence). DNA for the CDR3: TGTGCCAGCAGTTTTCACGGACAGTCCTCCTACGAGCAGTACTTC. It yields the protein CASSFHGQSSYEQYF.

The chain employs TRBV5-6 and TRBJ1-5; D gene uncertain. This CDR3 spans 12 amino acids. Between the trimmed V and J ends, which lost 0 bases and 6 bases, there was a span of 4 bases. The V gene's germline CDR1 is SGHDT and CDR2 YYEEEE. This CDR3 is CASSLVGQPQHF. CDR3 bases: TGTGCCAGCAGCTTGGTTGGTCAGCCCCAGCATTTT. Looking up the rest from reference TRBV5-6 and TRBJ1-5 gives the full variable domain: DAGVTQSPTHLIKTRGQQVTLRCSPKSGHDTVSWYQQALGQGPQFIFQYYEEEERQRGNFPDRFSGHQFPNYSSELNVNALLLGDSALYLCASSLVGQPQHFGDGTRLSIL.

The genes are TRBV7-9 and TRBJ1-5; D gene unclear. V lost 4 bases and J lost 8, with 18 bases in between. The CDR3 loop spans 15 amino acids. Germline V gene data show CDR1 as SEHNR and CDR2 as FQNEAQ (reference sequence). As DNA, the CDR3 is TGTGCCAGCAGCTCTAACTCCGGCTCTAGGGAGCCCCAGCATTTT. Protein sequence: CASSSNSGSREPQHF.

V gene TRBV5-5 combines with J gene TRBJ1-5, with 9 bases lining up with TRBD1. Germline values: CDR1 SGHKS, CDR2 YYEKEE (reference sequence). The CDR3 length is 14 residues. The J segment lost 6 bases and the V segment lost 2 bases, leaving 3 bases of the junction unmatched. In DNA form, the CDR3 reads TGTGCCAGCAGCTTTGAGACAGGGGGTCAGCCCCAGCATTTT. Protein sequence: CASSFETGGQPQHF.